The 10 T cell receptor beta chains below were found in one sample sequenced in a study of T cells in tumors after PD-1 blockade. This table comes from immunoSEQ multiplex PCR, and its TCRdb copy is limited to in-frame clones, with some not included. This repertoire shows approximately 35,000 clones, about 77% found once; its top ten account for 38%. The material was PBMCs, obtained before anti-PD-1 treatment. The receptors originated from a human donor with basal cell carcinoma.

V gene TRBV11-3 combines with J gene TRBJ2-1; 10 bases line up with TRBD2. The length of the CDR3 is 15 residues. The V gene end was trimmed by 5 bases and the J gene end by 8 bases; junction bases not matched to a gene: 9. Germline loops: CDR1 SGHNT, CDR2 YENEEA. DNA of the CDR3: TGTGCCAGCAGCCCACCCGCTAGCGGGAGACATGAGCAGTTCTTC. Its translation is CASSPPASGRHEQFF.

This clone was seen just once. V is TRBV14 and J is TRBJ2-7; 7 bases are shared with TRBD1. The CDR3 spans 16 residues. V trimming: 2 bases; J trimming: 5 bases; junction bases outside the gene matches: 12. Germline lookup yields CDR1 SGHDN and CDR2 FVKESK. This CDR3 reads CASSQKAPTGNHEQYF. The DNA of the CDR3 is TGTGCCAGCAGCCAAAAGGCCCCGACAGGGAACCACGAGCAGTACTTC. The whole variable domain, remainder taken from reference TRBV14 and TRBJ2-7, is EAGVTQFPSHSVIEKGQTVTLRCDPISGHDNLYWYRRVMGKEIKFLLHFVKESKQDESGMPNNRFLAERTGGTYSTLKVQPAELEDSGVYFCASSQKAPTGNHEQYFGPGTRLTVT.

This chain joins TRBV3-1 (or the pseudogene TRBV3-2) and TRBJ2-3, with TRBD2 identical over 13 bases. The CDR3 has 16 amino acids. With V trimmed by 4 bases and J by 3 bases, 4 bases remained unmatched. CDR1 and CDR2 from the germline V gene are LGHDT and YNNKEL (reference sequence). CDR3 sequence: CASSRRTSGRTDTQYF. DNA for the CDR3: TGTGCCAGCAGCCGACGGACTAGCGGGAGAACAGATACGCAGTATTTT.

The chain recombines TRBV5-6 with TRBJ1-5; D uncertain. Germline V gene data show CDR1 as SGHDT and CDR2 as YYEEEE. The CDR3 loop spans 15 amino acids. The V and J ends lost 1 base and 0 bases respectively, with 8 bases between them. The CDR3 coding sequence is TGTGCCAGCAGCTTGAGAGGGCCTAGCAATCAGCCCCAGCATTTT. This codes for CASSLRGPSNQPQHF. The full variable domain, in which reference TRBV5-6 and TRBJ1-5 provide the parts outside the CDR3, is DAGVTQSPTHLIKTRGQQVTLRCSPKSGHDTVSWYQQALGQGPQFIFQYYEEEERQRGNFPDRFSGHQFPNYSSELNVNALLLGDSALYLCASSLRGPSNQPQHFGDGTRLSIL.

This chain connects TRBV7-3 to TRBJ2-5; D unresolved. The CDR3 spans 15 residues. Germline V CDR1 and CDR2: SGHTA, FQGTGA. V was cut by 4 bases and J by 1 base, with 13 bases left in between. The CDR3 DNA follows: TGTGCCAGCAGCTACGGTCTTAAGGGCCAAGAGACCCAGTACTTC. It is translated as CASSYGLKGQETQYF.

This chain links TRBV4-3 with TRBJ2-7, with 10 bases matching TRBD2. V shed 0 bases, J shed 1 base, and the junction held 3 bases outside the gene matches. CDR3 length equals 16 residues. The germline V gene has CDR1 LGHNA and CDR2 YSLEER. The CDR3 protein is CASSQDSSGGSYEQYF. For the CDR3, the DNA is TGCGCCAGCAGCCAAGATAGTAGCGGGGGGTCCTACGAGCAGTACTTC.

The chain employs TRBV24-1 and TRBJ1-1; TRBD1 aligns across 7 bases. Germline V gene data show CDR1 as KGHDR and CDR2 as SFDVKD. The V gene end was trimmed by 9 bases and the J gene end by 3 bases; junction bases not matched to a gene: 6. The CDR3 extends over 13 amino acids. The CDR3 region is CATGDSGYTEAFF. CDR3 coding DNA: TGTGCCACCGGGGACAGTGGGTACACTGAAGCTTTCTTT.

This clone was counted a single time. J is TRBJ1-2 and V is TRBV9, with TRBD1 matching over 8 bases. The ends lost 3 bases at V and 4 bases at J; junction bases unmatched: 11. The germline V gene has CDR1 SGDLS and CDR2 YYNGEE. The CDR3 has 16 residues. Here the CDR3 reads CASSAGNGQGGYGYTF. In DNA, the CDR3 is TGTGCCAGCAGCGCCGGTAACGGACAGGGTGGCTATGGCTACACCTTC.

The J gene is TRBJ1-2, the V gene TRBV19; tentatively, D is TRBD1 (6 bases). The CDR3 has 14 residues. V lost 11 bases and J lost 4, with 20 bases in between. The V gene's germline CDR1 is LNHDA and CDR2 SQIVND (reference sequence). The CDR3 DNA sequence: TGTGCCGCGGCTCCGGGGGGCGGCGGCTATGGCTACACCTTC. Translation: CAAAPGGGGYGYTF.

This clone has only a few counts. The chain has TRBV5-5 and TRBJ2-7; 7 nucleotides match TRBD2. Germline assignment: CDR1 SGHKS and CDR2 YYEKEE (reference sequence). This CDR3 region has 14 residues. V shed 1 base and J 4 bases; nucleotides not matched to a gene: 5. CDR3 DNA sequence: TGTGCCAGCAGCTTGAATCCAGCGGGGTACGAGCAGTACTTC. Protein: CASSLNPAGYEQYF.